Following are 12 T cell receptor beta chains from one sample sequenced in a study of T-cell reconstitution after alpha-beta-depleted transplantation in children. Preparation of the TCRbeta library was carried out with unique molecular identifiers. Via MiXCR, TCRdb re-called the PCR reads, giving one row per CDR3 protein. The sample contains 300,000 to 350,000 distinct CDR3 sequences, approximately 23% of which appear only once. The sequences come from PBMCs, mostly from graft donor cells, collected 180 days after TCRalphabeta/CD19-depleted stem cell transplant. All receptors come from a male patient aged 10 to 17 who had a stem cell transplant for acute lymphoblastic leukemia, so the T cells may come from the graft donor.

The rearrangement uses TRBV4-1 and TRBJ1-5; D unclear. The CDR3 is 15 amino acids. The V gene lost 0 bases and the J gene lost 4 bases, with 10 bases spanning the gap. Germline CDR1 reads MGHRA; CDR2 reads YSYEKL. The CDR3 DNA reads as TGCGCCAGCAGCCAAGACTGGCAGAGTAATCAGCCCCAGCATTTT. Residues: CASSQDWQSNQPQHF.

The CDR3 region is CASSHRTGTSWRETQYF. The DNA for the CDR3 is TGCGCCAGCAGCCATAGAACGGGGACTAGTTGGAGGGAGACCCAGTACTTC. V and J are TRBV5-1 and TRBJ2-5, with 8 bases matching TRBD2. The CDR3 contains 17 residues. V was clipped by 4 bases and J by 5 bases; unmatched bases: 16. In germline, CDR1 is SGHRS, CDR2 YFSETQ.

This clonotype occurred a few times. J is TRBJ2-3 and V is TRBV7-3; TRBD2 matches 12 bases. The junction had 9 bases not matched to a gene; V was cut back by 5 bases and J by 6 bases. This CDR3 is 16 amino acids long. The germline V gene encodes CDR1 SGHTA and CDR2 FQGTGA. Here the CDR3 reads CASSTGRLAGDDTQYF. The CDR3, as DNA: TGTGCCAGCAGCACAGGTCGACTAGCGGGAGACGATACGCAGTATTTT.

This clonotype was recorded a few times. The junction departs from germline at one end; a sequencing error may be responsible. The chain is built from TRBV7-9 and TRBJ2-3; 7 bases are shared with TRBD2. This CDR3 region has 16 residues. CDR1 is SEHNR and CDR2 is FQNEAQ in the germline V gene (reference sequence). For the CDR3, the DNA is TGTGCCAGCACCTTAAGGGAGCGGGACCCCACAGATACGCAGTATTTT. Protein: CASTLRERDPTDTQYF. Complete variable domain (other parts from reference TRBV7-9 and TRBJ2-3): DTGVSQNPRHKITKRGQNVTFRCDPISEHNRLYWYRQTLGQGPEFLTYFQNEAQLEKSRLLSDRFSAERPKGSFSTLEIQRTEQGDSAMYLCASTLRERDPTDTQYFGPGTRLTVL.

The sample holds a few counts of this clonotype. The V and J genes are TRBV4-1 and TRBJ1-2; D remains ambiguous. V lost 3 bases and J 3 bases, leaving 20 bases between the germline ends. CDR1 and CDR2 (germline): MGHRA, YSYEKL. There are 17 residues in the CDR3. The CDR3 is CASSHLAGSLVYYGYTF. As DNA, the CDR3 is TGCGCCAGCAGCCATCTCGCCGGGAGCCTAGTTTACTATGGCTACACCTTC.

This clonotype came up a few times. The CDR3 sequence is CASSLNRVGETQYF. The CDR3 DNA is TGTGCCAGCAGCTTAAACAGGGTCGGAGAGACCCAGTACTTC. The chain is built from TRBV7-3 and TRBJ2-5; tentative D call: TRBD1 (6 bases). The CDR3 is 14 amino acids. V lost 1 base, J lost 4 bases, and 10 bases lay in between. Germline V gene lookup returns CDR1 SGHTA and CDR2 FQGTGA.

The CDR3 coding sequence is TGCAGTGCTAGTAGTTTTCTCAGGACAGGGGGATCCTACGAGCAGTACTTC. This sequence encodes CSASSFLRTGGSYEQYF. The chain is built from TRBV20-1 and TRBJ2-7; 10 positions match TRBD1. Germline V gene sequence: CDR1 DFQATT, CDR2 SNEGSKA (reference sequence). This CDR3 has 17 amino acids. V lost 3 bases, J lost 1 base, and 12 bases stayed unmatched.

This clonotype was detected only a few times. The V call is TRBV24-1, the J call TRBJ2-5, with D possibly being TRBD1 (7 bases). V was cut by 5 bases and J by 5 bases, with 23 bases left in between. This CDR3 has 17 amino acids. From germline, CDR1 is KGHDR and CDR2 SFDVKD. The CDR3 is CATSAPGAGGEVETQYF. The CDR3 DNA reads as TGTGCCACCAGTGCCCCGGGGGCAGGGGGTGAAGTGGAGACCCAGTACTTC.

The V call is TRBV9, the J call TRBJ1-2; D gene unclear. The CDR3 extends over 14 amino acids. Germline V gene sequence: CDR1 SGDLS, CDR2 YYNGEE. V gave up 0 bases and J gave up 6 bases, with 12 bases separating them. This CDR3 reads CASSVETASDGYTF. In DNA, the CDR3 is TGTGCCAGCAGCGTAGAAACAGCCAGCGATGGCTACACCTTC.

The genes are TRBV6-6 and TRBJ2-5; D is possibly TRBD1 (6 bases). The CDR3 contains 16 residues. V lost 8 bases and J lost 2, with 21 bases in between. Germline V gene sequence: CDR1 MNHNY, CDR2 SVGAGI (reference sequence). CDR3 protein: CASRSQGKWDQETQYF. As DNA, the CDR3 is TGTGCCAGCCGTTCTCAGGGGAAGTGGGATCAAGAGACCCAGTACTTC.

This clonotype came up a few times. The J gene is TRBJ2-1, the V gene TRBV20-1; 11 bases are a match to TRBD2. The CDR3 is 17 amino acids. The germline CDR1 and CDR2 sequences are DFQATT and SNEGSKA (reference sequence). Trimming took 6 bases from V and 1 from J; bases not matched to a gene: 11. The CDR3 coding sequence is TGCAGTGCCTCGGGACTAGCGGAGCCCTATTCCTACAATGAGCAGTTCTTC. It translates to CSASGLAEPYSYNEQFF.

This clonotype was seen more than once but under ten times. The CDR3 sequence: CSARNSQRLAGNEQFF. The CDR3 region has the DNA TGCAGTGCTAGAAATAGCCAAAGACTAGCAGGCAATGAGCAGTTCTTC. The gene calls are TRBV20-1 and TRBJ2-1, with TRBD2 matching 7 bases. Germline CDR1 is DFQATT and CDR2 is SNEGSKA (reference sequence). The V gene end was trimmed by 2 bases and the J gene end by 6 bases; junction bases not matched to a gene: 13. The length of the CDR3 is 16 residues.